The rows below give T cell receptor beta chains drawn from one sample of a study of CD8+CD57+ T cells in acquired aplastic anemia. MiXCR, applied by TCRdb to the reads, yields one record per CDR3 protein. The table includes under 200,000 distinct CDR3 sequences, 40% to 50% detected once. The specimen was sorted CD4+, CD8+, or CD8+CD57+ T cells (not recorded which) from PBMCs. These TCRs come from a human donor with aplastic anemia. CDR3s include the opening cysteine and the closing phenylalanine or tryptophan. D genes are given only for firm matches. Where a row states a size, it is once, few, many or the class of an expanded clone; other rows omit it.

len: 14
v_gene: TRBV10-3
abundance: once
d_gene: TRBD1
j_gene: TRBJ1-1
CDR3aa: CAIRGTGDNTEAFF
CDR3nt: TGTGCCATCAGAGGGACAGGAGACAACACTGAAGCTTTCTTT

len: 14
v_gene: TRBV15
abundance: NA
d_gene: NA
j_gene: TRBJ2-7
CDR3aa: CATSRDSRVDEQYF
CDR3nt: TGTGCCACCAGCAGAGATTCGAGGGTTGACGAGCAGTACTTC

len: 13
v_gene: TRBV19
abundance: NA
d_gene: NA
j_gene: TRBJ2-7
CDR3aa: CASSIGTTYEQYF
CDR3nt: TGTGCCAGTAGTATTGGGACAACCTACGAGCAGTACTTC

len: 14
v_gene: TRBV19
abundance: NA
d_gene: NA
j_gene: TRBJ1-1
CDR3aa: CASGSKSLNTEAFF
CDR3nt: TGTGCCAGTGGATCGAAGTCCCTGAACACTGAAGCTTTCTTT

len: 13
v_gene: TRBV29-1
abundance: NA
d_gene: TRBD1
j_gene: TRBJ2-7
CDR3aa: CSVEGTGGYEQYF
CDR3nt: TGCAGCGTTGAAGGGACAGGGGGCTACGAGCAGTACTTC

len: 17
v_gene: TRBV7-9
abundance: many
d_gene: TRBD1
j_gene: TRBJ2-2
CDR3aa: CASSLWTGEYLAGELFF
CDR3nt: TGTGCCAGCAGCCTATGGACAGGGGAATATTTGGCCGGGGAGCTGTTTTTT

len: 16
v_gene: TRBV15
abundance: many
d_gene: NA
j_gene: TRBJ1-2
CDR3aa: CATSREATGSNYGYTF
CDR3nt: TGTGCCACCAGCAGAGAGGCGACCGGATCTAACTATGGCTACACCTTC

len: 17
v_gene: TRBV15
abundance: NA
d_gene: NA
j_gene: TRBJ2-6
CDR3aa: CATSRDRRFSGANVLTF
CDR3nt: TGTGCCACCAGCAGAGATAGGCGATTTTCTGGGGCCAACGTCCTGACTTTC

len: 17
v_gene: TRBV2
abundance: many
d_gene: NA
j_gene: TRBJ1-2
CDR3aa: CASSEALRIQSGYGYTF
CDR3nt: TGTGCCAGCAGTGAAGCGCTACGAATCCAGTCGGGCTATGGCTACACCTTC

len: 15
v_gene: TRBV29-1
abundance: NA
d_gene: TRBD1
j_gene: TRBJ2-7
CDR3aa: CSVEDLGTGVHEQYF
CDR3nt: TGCAGCGTTGAGGATCTGGGGACAGGGGTCCACGAGCAGTACTTC

len: 14
v_gene: TRBV29-1
abundance: NA
d_gene: TRBD1
j_gene: TRBJ1-1
CDR3aa: CSVVGTGPGLEAFF
CDR3nt: TGCAGCGTTGTGGGGACAGGGCCTGGGTTGGAAGCTTTCTTT

len: 14
v_gene: TRBV24-1
abundance: NA
d_gene: NA
j_gene: TRBJ2-3
CDR3aa: CATSDLTITDTQCF
CDR3nt: TGTGCTACCAGTGATCTAACAATCACAGATACGCAGTGTTTT

len: 18
v_gene: TRBV6-2/TRBV6-3
abundance: many
d_gene: NA
j_gene: TRBJ1-2
CDR3aa: CASSSPGDGPEANYGYTF
CDR3nt: TGTGCCAGCAGTTCCCCGGGCGACGGACCTGAAGCTAACTATGGCTACACCTTC

len: 12
v_gene: TRBV10-3
abundance: NA
d_gene: NA
j_gene: TRBJ2-7
CDR3aa: CAKQGGDYEQYF
CDR3nt: TGTGCCAAACAGGGAGGGGACTACGAGCAGTACTTC

len: 16
v_gene: TRBV12-3/TRBV12-4
abundance: few
d_gene: TRBD2
j_gene: TRBJ2-3
CDR3aa: CASSLQGLAVTDTRYF
CDR3nt: TGTGCCAGCAGTTTACAGGGACTAGCGGTTACAGATACGCGGTATTTT

len: 14
v_gene: TRBV2
abundance: NA
d_gene: TRBD1
j_gene: TRBJ1-5
CDR3aa: CASSADRGGQPQHF
CDR3nt: TGTGCCAGCAGTGCTGACAGGGGCGGTCAGCCCCAGCATTTT

len: 16
v_gene: TRBV29-1
abundance: NA
d_gene: TRBD1
j_gene: TRBJ1-1
CDR3aa: CSSRDRGRLMNTEAFF
CDR3nt: TGCAGCAGTCGGGACAGGGGGCGGCTCATGAACACTGAAGCTTTCTTT

len: 12
v_gene: TRBV12-3/TRBV12-4
abundance: many
d_gene: TRBD1
j_gene: TRBJ1-1
CDR3aa: CASRQGRTEAFF
CDR3nt: TGTGCCAGCAGACAGGGGAGGACTGAAGCTTTCTTT

len: 16
v_gene: TRBV24-1
abundance: NA
d_gene: NA
j_gene: TRBJ2-3
CDR3aa: CATSGSRGVNTDTQYF
CDR3nt: TGTGCCACCAGTGGCTCTAGGGGGGTCAACACAGATACGCAGTATTTT

len: 14
v_gene: TRBV5-6
abundance: many
d_gene: TRBD1
j_gene: TRBJ2-7
CDR3aa: CASSSRDRTYEQYF
CDR3nt: TGTGCCAGCAGCTCTCGGGACAGGACCTACGAGCAGTACTTC

len: 12
v_gene: TRBV20-1
abundance: NA
d_gene: NA
j_gene: TRBJ1-1
CDR3aa: CSARGTPLLAFF
CDR3nt: TGCAGTGCTAGAGGGACGCCCCTACTAGCTTTCTTT

len: 15
v_gene: TRBV15
abundance: NA
d_gene: TRBD2
j_gene: TRBJ2-1
CDR3aa: CATSRGTSGTNEQFF
CDR3nt: TGTGCCACCAGCAGAGGGACTAGCGGGACCAATGAGCAGTTCTTC

len: 14
v_gene: TRBV2
abundance: NA
d_gene: NA
j_gene: TRBJ2-2
CDR3aa: CATAKQTNTGELFF
CDR3nt: TGTGCCACAGCTAAACAGACGAACACCGGGGAGCTGTTTTTT

len: 13
v_gene: TRBV29-1
abundance: NA
d_gene: NA
j_gene: TRBJ1-1
CDR3aa: CSVVGQFVTEAFF
CDR3nt: TGCAGCGTTGTAGGGCAATTTGTCACTGAAGCTTTCTTT

len: 14
v_gene: TRBV11-2
abundance: few
d_gene: NA
j_gene: TRBJ2-1
CDR3aa: CASSSWTANNEQFF
CDR3nt: TGTGCCAGCAGCTCTTGGACGGCGAACAATGAGCAGTTCTTC

len: 18
v_gene: TRBV24-1
abundance: NA
d_gene: NA
j_gene: TRBJ2-6
CDR3aa: CATSDPDRGSSGANVLTF
CDR3nt: TGTGCCACCAGTGATCCAGACAGAGGGAGCTCTGGGGCCAACGTCCTGACTTTC

len: 17
v_gene: TRBV6-1
abundance: NA
d_gene: TRBD1
j_gene: TRBJ1-2
CDR3aa: CASCPRDRGREDYGYTF
CDR3nt: TGTGCCAGCTGTCCGCGGGACAGGGGGCGCGAGGACTATGGCTACACCTTC

len: 14
v_gene: TRBV6-6
abundance: many
d_gene: NA
j_gene: TRBJ1-1
CDR3aa: CASRPLAENTEAFF
CDR3nt: TGTGCCAGCAGGCCGCTGGCGGAGAACACTGAAGCTTTCTTT

len: 12
v_gene: TRBV19
abundance: NA
d_gene: NA
j_gene: TRBJ1-1
CDR3aa: CASSIGTDEAFF
CDR3nt: TGTGCCAGTAGTATAGGTACGGATGAAGCTTTCTTT

len: 13
v_gene: TRBV19
abundance: few
d_gene: TRBD2
j_gene: TRBJ2-7
CDR3aa: CASSSGGFYEQYF
CDR3nt: TGTGCCAGTTCCAGCGGGGGCTTCTACGAGCAGTACTTC

len: 15
v_gene: TRBV2
abundance: many
d_gene: NA
j_gene: TRBJ2-1
CDR3aa: CASGGSPVSYNEQFF
CDR3nt: TGTGCCAGCGGTGGGTCCCCAGTGTCCTACAATGAGCAGTTCTTC

len: 15
v_gene: TRBV7-3
abundance: NA
d_gene: TRBD2
j_gene: TRBJ2-7
CDR3aa: CASSVGLAGDYEQNF
CDR3nt: TGTGCCAGCAGCGTCGGACTAGCGGGAGACTACGAGCAGAACTTC

len: 13
v_gene: TRBV7-9
abundance: NA
d_gene: NA
j_gene: TRBJ1-1
CDR3aa: CASSPEEGLEAFF
CDR3nt: TGTGCCAGCAGCCCAGAAGAGGGACTCGAAGCTTTCTTT

len: 17
v_gene: TRBV6-5
abundance: many
d_gene: NA
j_gene: TRBJ2-1
CDR3aa: CASSYSILTGRANEQFF
CDR3nt: TGTGCCAGCAGTTACTCGATATTGACAGGTCGTGCCAATGAGCAGTTCTTC

len: 16
v_gene: TRBV25-1
abundance: NA
d_gene: TRBD2
j_gene: TRBJ2-1
CDR3aa: CASSGGGSQRYSEQFF
CDR3nt: TGTGCCAGCAGTGGGGGAGGGTCCCAAAGGTACAGTGAGCAGTTCTTC

len: 13
v_gene: TRBV2
abundance: NA
d_gene: NA
j_gene: TRBJ2-7
CDR3aa: CASSDTRAYEQYF
CDR3nt: TGTGCCAGCAGTGATACGAGGGCCTACGAGCAGTACTTC

len: 11
v_gene: TRBV11-2
abundance: many
d_gene: NA
j_gene: TRBJ2-5
CDR3aa: CASSSSGAQYF
CDR3nt: TGTGCCAGCAGCTCGTCGGGGGCCCAGTACTTC

len: 16
v_gene: TRBV4-3
abundance: NA
d_gene: NA
j_gene: TRBJ1-1
CDR3aa: CASSQDWETTNTEAFF
CDR3nt: TGCGCCAGCAGCCAAGATTGGGAGACTACCAACACTGAAGCTTTCTTT

len: 18
v_gene: TRBV12-3/TRBV12-4
abundance: few
d_gene: TRBD2
j_gene: TRBJ2-1
CDR3aa: CASSRGRAVYNALNEQFF
CDR3nt: TGTGCCAGCAGTCGCGGGAGGGCCGTTTATAACGCTCTTAATGAGCAGTTCTTC

len: 14
v_gene: TRBV30
abundance: many
d_gene: NA
j_gene: TRBJ2-7
CDR3aa: CAWSVRRTDYEQYF
CDR3nt: TGTGCCTGGAGTGTACGGCGGACAGACTACGAGCAGTACTTC

len: 14
v_gene: TRBV12-3/TRBV12-4
abundance: many
d_gene: NA
j_gene: TRBJ2-3
CDR3aa: CASSLGGEGDTQYF
CDR3nt: TGTGCCAGCAGTTTGGGGGGAGAAGGGGATACGCAGTATTTT

len: 15
v_gene: TRBV24-1
abundance: few
d_gene: TRBD1
j_gene: TRBJ2-3
CDR3aa: CATSEWTGGRDTQYF
CDR3nt: TGTGCCACCAGTGAGTGGACAGGGGGCAGGGATACGCAGTATTTT

len: 21
v_gene: TRBV25-1
abundance: NA
d_gene: TRBD2
j_gene: TRBJ2-2
CDR3aa: CASRQGVLAGGPNENTGELFF
CDR3nt: TGTGCCAGCAGGCAAGGGGTACTAGCGGGGGGCCCCAACGAGAACACCGGGGAGCTGTTTTTT

len: 16
v_gene: TRBV9
abundance: NA
d_gene: NA
j_gene: TRBJ2-3
CDR3aa: CASSVAWGAGTDTQYF
CDR3nt: TGTGCCAGCAGCGTAGCTTGGGGGGCCGGCACAGATACGCAGTATTTT

len: 17
v_gene: TRBV6-5
abundance: NA
d_gene: TRBD1
j_gene: TRBJ2-5
CDR3aa: CASSLTAGGLGRETQYF
CDR3nt: TGTGCCAGCAGTTTAACGGCAGGGGGCCTCGGGAGAGAGACCCAGTACTTC

len: 11
v_gene: TRBV10-2
abundance: many
d_gene: NA
j_gene: TRBJ1-1
CDR3aa: CASSLGLEAFF
CDR3nt: TGCGCCAGCAGCTTGGGACTTGAAGCTTTCTTT

len: 14
v_gene: TRBV6-1
abundance: many
d_gene: TRBD1
j_gene: TRBJ1-2
CDR3aa: CASSPGTAPKGYTF
CDR3nt: TGTGCCAGCAGTCCCGGGACAGCACCAAAGGGCTACACCTTC

len: 14
v_gene: TRBV9
abundance: NA
d_gene: NA
j_gene: TRBJ2-3
CDR3aa: CASSGLLGEDTQYF
CDR3nt: TGTGCCAGCAGCGGACTCCTAGGAGAAGATACGCAGTATTTT

len: 14
v_gene: TRBV12-3/TRBV12-4
abundance: NA
d_gene: NA
j_gene: TRBJ1-2
CDR3aa: CASSKSSGNYGYTF
CDR3nt: TGTGCCAGCAGCAAAAGTTCTGGAAACTATGGCTACACCTTC

len: 17
v_gene: TRBV11-1
abundance: NA
d_gene: TRBD1
j_gene: TRBJ1-6
CDR3aa: CASSVSFPDRGHSPLHF
CDR3nt: TGTGCCAGCAGCGTATCGTTCCCGGACAGGGGGCATTCACCCCTCCACTTT

len: 14
v_gene: TRBV7-2
abundance: NA
d_gene: NA
j_gene: TRBJ1-3
CDR3aa: CASSLGRGTHDIYF
CDR3nt: TGTGCCAGCAGCTTGGGCCGGGGGACCCACGACATATATTTT

len: 16
v_gene: TRBV2
abundance: NA
d_gene: TRBD2
j_gene: TRBJ2-2
CDR3aa: CASSETSGRAAGGLFF
CDR3nt: TGTGCCAGCAGTGAGACTAGCGGGAGGGCCGCCGGGGGGCTGTTTTTT

len: 14
v_gene: TRBV20-1
abundance: NA
d_gene: NA
j_gene: TRBJ1-5
CDR3aa: CSAREGGSNQPQHF
CDR3nt: TGCAGTGCTAGAGAAGGTGGGAGCAATCAGCCCCAGCATTTT

len: 15
v_gene: TRBV4-1
abundance: NA
d_gene: NA
j_gene: TRBJ1-1
CDR3aa: CASSQDEGHGGEAFF
CDR3nt: TGCGCCAGCAGCCAAGACGAGGGTCATGGAGGGGAAGCTTTCTTT

len: 16
v_gene: TRBV7-9
abundance: many
d_gene: NA
j_gene: TRBJ1-2
CDR3aa: CASSLVPQEGLYGYTF
CDR3nt: TGTGCCAGCAGCTTAGTCCCTCAGGAGGGGTTATATGGCTACACCTTC

len: 16
v_gene: TRBV19
abundance: once
d_gene: NA
j_gene: TRBJ2-7
CDR3aa: CASTLGRGLGRGEQYF
CDR3nt: TGTGCCAGTACGTTGGGCAGGGGGCTCGGGAGGGGCGAGCAGTACTTC

len: 14
v_gene: TRBV6-9
abundance: NA
d_gene: NA
j_gene: TRBJ2-7
CDR3aa: CASSRQSLSYEQYF
CDR3nt: TGTGCCAGCAGTCGACAGAGTCTCTCCTACGAGCAGTACTTC

len: 14
v_gene: TRBV10-3
abundance: once
d_gene: NA
j_gene: TRBJ2-5
CDR3aa: CAIRKDSYQETQYF
CDR3nt: TGTGCCATCAGGAAGGACAGCTACCAAGAGACCCAGTACTTC